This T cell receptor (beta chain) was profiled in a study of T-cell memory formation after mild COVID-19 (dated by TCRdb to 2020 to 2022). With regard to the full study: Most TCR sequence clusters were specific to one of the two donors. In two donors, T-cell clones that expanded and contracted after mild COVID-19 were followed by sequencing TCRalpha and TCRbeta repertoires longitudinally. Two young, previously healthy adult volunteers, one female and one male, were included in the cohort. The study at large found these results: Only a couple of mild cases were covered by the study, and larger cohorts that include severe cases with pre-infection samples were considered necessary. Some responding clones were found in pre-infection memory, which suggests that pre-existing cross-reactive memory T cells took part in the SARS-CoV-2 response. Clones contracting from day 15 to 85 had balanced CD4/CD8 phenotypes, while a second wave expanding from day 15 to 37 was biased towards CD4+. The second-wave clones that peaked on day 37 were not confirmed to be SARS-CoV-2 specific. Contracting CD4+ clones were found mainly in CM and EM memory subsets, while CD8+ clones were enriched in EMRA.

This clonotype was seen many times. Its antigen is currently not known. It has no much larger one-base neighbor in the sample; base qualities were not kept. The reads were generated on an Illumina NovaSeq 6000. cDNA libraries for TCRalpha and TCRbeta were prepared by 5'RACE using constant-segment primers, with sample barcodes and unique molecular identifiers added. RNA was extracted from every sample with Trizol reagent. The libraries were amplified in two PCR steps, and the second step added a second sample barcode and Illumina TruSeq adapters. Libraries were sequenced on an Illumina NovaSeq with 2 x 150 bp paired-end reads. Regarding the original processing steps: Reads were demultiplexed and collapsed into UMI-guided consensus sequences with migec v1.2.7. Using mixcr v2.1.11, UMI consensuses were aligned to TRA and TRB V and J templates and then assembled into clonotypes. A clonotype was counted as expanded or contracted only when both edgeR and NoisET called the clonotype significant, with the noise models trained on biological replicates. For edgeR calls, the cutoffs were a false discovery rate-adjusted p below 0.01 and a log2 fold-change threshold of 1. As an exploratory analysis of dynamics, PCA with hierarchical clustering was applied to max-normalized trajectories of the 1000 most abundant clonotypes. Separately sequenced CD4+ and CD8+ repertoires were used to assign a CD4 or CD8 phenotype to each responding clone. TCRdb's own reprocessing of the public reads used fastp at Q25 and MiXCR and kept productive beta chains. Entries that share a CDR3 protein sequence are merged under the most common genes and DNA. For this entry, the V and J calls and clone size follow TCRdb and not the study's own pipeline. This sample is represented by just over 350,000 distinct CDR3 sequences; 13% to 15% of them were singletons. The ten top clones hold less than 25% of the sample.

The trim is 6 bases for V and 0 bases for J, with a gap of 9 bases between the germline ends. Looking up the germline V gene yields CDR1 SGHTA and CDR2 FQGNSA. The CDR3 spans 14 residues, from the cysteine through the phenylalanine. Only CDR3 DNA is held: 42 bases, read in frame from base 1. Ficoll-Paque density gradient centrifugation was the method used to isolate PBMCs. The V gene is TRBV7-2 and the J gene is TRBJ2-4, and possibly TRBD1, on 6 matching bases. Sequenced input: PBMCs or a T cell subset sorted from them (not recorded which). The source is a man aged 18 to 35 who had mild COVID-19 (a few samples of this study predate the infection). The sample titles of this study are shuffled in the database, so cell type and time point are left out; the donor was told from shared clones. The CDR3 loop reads CASSQGGAKNIQYF. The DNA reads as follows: TGTGCCAGCAGTCAAGGGGGAGCCAAAAACATTCAGTACTTC.